This record covers a single T cell receptor (beta chain). Its target is unknown. These data belong to a study of T cell repertoires in cytomegalovirus infection. Study context: CMV infection and matching HLA type were both indicated by public TCR beta signatures. The study's findings and limits: Across the ex vivo response, the dominant clonotypes were HLA-C-restricted CMV-specific TCR beta clonotypes.

TCRdb processed the reads anew with MiXCR; each CDR3 protein has one entry. The repertoire holds under 150,000 distinct CDR3 sequences, with 20% to 30% as singletons. CDR1 and CDR2 from the germline V gene are SGHTS and YDEGEE. This CDR3 spans 13 amino acids. V was pared by 3 bases and J by 3 bases, with 8 bases between. This receptor was identified in a human donor in good health (CMV status not recorded). Some clones in this sample may be carry-over from other donors' samples. The chain couples TRBV5-8 to TRBJ2-3; no firm D call. The sample consisted of PBMCs, sequenced either directly or after in vitro stimulation (not recorded which). CDR3 bases: TGTGCCAGCAGCTCAAAAGGGACAGATACGCAGTATTTT. As protein: CASSSKGTDTQYF.